This record looks at one T cell receptor beta chain sequence and its context. Germline-derived CDR1 and CDR2 are MNHEY and SVGEGT. The CDR3 has 14 residues. V was clipped by 4 bases and J by 4 bases, with 8 bases between them. Sequencing used immunoSEQ multiplex PCR; TCRdb keeps in-frame clones, though not all of them. The sample has about 68,000 clones, approximately 81% seen once. The sample originates from a study of blood T cell repertoires in COVID-19. The sequence came from a man aged 45-60 years with active COVID-19. This sequence joins TRBV6-2 or TRBV6-3 and TRBJ2-6, with D uncertain. Sequencing was carried out using peripheral blood. CDR3 loop: CASSFVSGANVLTF. The CDR3 coding sequence is TGTGCCAGCAGTTTTGTAAGCGGGGCCAACGTCCTGACTTTC.